One sample yielded the 10 T cell receptor beta chains listed below, sequenced in a study of cytomegalovirus exposure and HLA in healthy donors (dated by TCRdb to about 2017). The method behind the library was the immunoSEQ multiplex PCR assay. For the multiplex PCR, a mixture combining 60 forward primers for TCR Vbeta segments and 13 reverse primers for TCR Jbeta segments was used. TCRdb's version of the immuneACCESS table is confined to in-frame rearrangements and falls short of the full clone set. An unresolved V gene accounts for under half of the shortfall where checked; the remainder is of unknown origin. Recorded for this sample are some 97,000 clones; more than 65% of them occurred a single time. 4% of the sample is held by the ten biggest clonotypes. Input material: PBMCs. These receptors came from a woman between 50 and 59 years old in good health and CMV-seropositive.

This chain uses TRBV4-2 with TRBJ2-5; 10 bases match TRBD2. Germline CDR1 reads LGHNA; CDR2 reads YNFKEQ. The J segment lost 1 base and the V segment lost 0 bases, leaving 5 bases of the junction unmatched. The length of the CDR3 is 17 residues. The DNA for the CDR3 is TGTGCCAGCAGCCAAGAAAGACTAGCGGGCTCCCAAGAGACCCAGTACTTC. This translates into CASSQERLAGSQETQYF.

This clone was seen only once. The chain couples TRBV6-5 to TRBJ1-4; D ambiguous. The V gene lost 6 bases and the J gene lost 10 bases, with 15 bases spanning the gap. This CDR3 region has 13 residues. Germline lookup yields CDR1 MNHEY and CDR2 SVGAGI. CDR3 bases: TGTGCCAGCAGAAGAGCGGGATCGGTAAAACTGTTTTTT. This codes for CASRRAGSVKLFF.

In its sample, this clone was seen a few times. This sequence joins TRBV2 and TRBJ1-6; D gene uncertain. V lost 5 bases to trimming and J lost 7 bases, with 9 bases between them. This CDR3 contains 13 residues. CDR1 and CDR2 from the germline V gene are SNHLY and FYNNEI. The CDR3 bases are TGTGCCAGCAGTCCACAGTCAAATTCACCCCTCCACTTT. Amino acid sequence: CASSPQSNSPLHF.

This clone was seen once. The chain employs TRBV15 and TRBJ1-2; 12 bases align to TRBD1. Losses at the gene ends were 3 bases for V and 3 bases for J; bases not matched to a gene: 11. This CDR3 is built from 18 residues. CDR1 LNHNV and CDR2 YYDKDF come from the germline V gene (reference sequence). CDR3: CATSRLIGTGGFYYGYTF. DNA of the CDR3: TGTGCCACCAGCAGGCTCATAGGGACAGGGGGCTTCTACTATGGCTACACCTTC.

The chain combines TRBV6-5 with TRBJ1-2, with D perhaps matching TRBD1 (6 bases). The germline V gene has CDR1 MNHEY and CDR2 SVGAGI. The length of the CDR3 is 12 residues. The V and J ends lost 6 bases and 7 bases respectively, with 12 bases between them. As DNA, the CDR3 is TGTGCCAGCAGCAGGGGAAATGGTGGCTACACCTTC. It yields the protein CASSRGNGGYTF.

Remarks on this clone: This CDR3 is also generated by other DNA sequences in the sample. This chain's CDR3 is CASSPGQGAHEQYF. In nucleotides, the CDR3 is TGCGCCAGCAGCCCCGGACAGGGCGCCCACGAGCAGTACTTC. V gene TRBV5-1 combines with J gene TRBJ2-7, with 8 bases matching TRBD1. Trimming removed 4 bases from V and 5 bases from J; junction bases left unmatched: 8. This CDR3 contains 14 residues. Germline CDR1 is SGHRS and CDR2 is YFSETQ.

V is TRBV13 and J is TRBJ1-2; the match to TRBD1 covers 7 bases. The germline CDR1 and CDR2 sequences are PRHDT and FYEKMQ (reference sequence). With V trimmed by 4 bases and J by 4 bases, 9 bases remained unmatched. The CDR3 is 15 amino acids. This CDR3 is CASSSPRGGSYGYTF. CDR3 nucleotide sequence: TGTGCCAGCAGCTCCCCTCGAGGGGGCAGCTATGGCTACACCTTC.

This clone appeared a single time. The chain combines TRBV6-1 with TRBJ2-3; D is unclear. Germline V gives CDR1 MNHNS, CDR2 SASEGT. The germline V and J ends were trimmed by 3 bases and 4 bases, with 11 bases remaining between them. This CDR3 comprises 14 residues. CDR3 sequence reads: CASSDTGAADTQYF. The CDR3 DNA reads as TGTGCCAGCAGTGATACTGGTGCTGCAGATACGCAGTATTTT.

The genes are TRBV5-6 and TRBJ1-2; 8 nucleotides line up with TRBD1. This CDR3 contains 14 residues. V lost 2 bases, J lost 2 bases, and 2 bases stayed unmatched. CDR1 is SGHDT and CDR2 is YYEEEE in the germline V gene. CDR3 in amino acids: CASSFRTGNYGYTF. As DNA, the CDR3 is TGTGCCAGCAGCTTCAGGACAGGGAACTATGGCTACACCTTC.

The V and J genes are TRBV7-6 and TRBJ2-7; 8 positions agree with TRBD1. V shed 6 bases and J 5 bases; nucleotides not matched to a gene: 12. CDR1 and CDR2 (germline): SGHVS, FNYEAQ. The CDR3 loop spans 15 amino acids. The CDR3 loop reads CASSLSGQAVHEQYF. DNA for the CDR3: TGTGCCAGCAGTCTATCGGGACAGGCAGTCCACGAGCAGTACTTC.